The rows below give T cell receptor beta chains drawn from one sample of a study of blood T cell repertoires in COVID-19. Sequenced by immunoSEQ multiplex PCR; TCRdb stores in-frame clones only, minus some. The sample has 310,000 or so clones, around 92% seen once; the top ten hold roughly 6.5%. The sample was peripheral blood. The receptors here all came from a man between 18 and 35 years old who had recovered from COVID-19. CDR3s leave out the opening cysteine and the closing phenylalanine or tryptophan. A D gene is named only where the DNA matches it firmly. Rows give clone size only sometimes, using once, few, many, or a class for an expanded clone.

D gene | J gene | V gene | CDR3 length | clone size | CDR3 protein
. | TRBJ1-2 | TRBV27 | 13 | . | ASSLGGESNYGYT
. | TRBJ2-2 | TRBV5-1 | 14 | . | ASSLTARVNTGELF
. | TRBJ1-3 | TRBV6-5 | 14 | . | ASSYSRQGPGNTIY
TRBD2 | TRBJ2-1 | TRBV4-1 | 15 | once | ASSQEVRTSGRYEQF
TRBD2 | TRBJ2-1 | TRBV3-1/TRBV3-2 | 10 | . | ASSRLAAEQF
TRBD2 | TRBJ2-5 | TRBV7-2 | 14 | . | ASSPDLAGGLETQY
. | TRBJ2-5 | TRBV9 | 11 | . | ASSPRYPPGQY
TRBD1 | TRBJ1-1 | TRBV5-1 | 11 | . | ASSWGQGAEAF
TRBD1 | TRBJ2-3 | TRBV27 | 11 | . | ASSGTGPDTQY
. | TRBJ2-2 | TRBV13 | 13 | few | ASSLGQGHTGELF
TRBD1 | TRBJ2-5 | TRBV5-1 | 14 | . | ASSLLGGGWQETQY
. | TRBJ2-5 | TRBV5-1 | 13 | . | ASSRFGQTQETQY
. | TRBJ1-2 | TRBV6-5 | 14 | . | ASSYGGGRGRPGYT
. | TRBJ2-7 | TRBV6-5 | 11 | . | ASRQGGSYEQY